Presented here are 30 T cell receptor beta chains from one specimen sequenced in a study of blood T cell repertoires in COVID-19. The assay was immunoSEQ multiplex PCR, and TCRdb's table has in-frame clones only and misses some. The sample consists of 450,000 to 500,000 clones, approximately 91% of them appearing once. Input material: PBMCs or T cells enriched from blood (not recorded which). Every receptor here comes from a woman aged 60-70 years who had recovered from COVID-19.

The V and J genes are TRBV18 and TRBJ2-7; 10 bases align to TRBD1. Per germline, CDR1 KGHSH and CDR2 LQKENI. V lost 4 bases to trimming and J lost 4 bases; unmatched junction nucleotides: 7. The CDR3 is 15 amino acids. Here the CDR3 DNA reads TGTGCCAGCTCACTGGGGACAGGGGACTCGTACGAGCAGTACTTC. Translated, it gives CASSLGTGDSYEQYF.

The gene calls are TRBV5-1 and TRBJ2-1; 7 positions agree with TRBD1. Losses at the gene ends were 4 bases for V and 4 bases for J; bases not matched to a gene: 5. Germline CDR1 and CDR2: SGHRS and YFSETQ. CDR3 length: 14 amino acids. The CDR3 loop is CASSDATGYNEQFF. CDR3 bases: TGCGCCAGCAGCGACGCGACAGGGTACAATGAGCAGTTCTTC.

The rearrangement uses TRBV4-1 and TRBJ1-3; TRBD1 is a possible D gene (6 bases). V was trimmed by 3 bases and J by 4 bases, leaving 16 bases between them. The CDR3 is made up of 16 amino acids. Germline CDR1 is MGHRA and CDR2 is YSYEKL. In DNA form, the CDR3 reads TGCGCCAGCAGCCAGAATACCGGGACATACGGAAACACCATATATTTT. Its translation is CASSQNTGTYGNTIYF.

J is TRBJ2-7 and V is TRBV6-4; 10 bases match TRBD2. Germline assignment: CDR1 MRHNA and CDR2 SNTAGT. J gave up 0 bases and V 7 bases, and 6 bases lay outside the gene matches. There are 15 residues in the CDR3. DNA for the CDR3: TGTGCCAGCACCCTGACTAGCGGGCGCTCCTACGAGCAGTACTTC. This codes for CASTLTSGRSYEQYF.

The rearrangement joins TRBV25-1 to TRBJ1-5, with D uncertain. Trimming stripped 5 bases from V and 4 bases from J, with 12 bases between. Germline values: CDR1 MGHDK, CDR2 SYGVNS. This CDR3 region has 14 residues. The CDR3: CASSPLISNQPQHF. DNA for the CDR3: TGTGCCAGCAGTCCCTTGATTAGTAATCAGCCCCAGCATTTT.

The genes are TRBV6-1 and TRBJ1-6; D ambiguous. Germline loops: CDR1 MNHNS, CDR2 SASEGT. The CDR3 sequence is 16 residues long. V shed 2 bases and J shed 0 bases, with 8 bases lying between them. CDR3 in amino acids: CASSEQLSSYNSPLHF. The CDR3 DNA follows: TGTGCCAGCAGTGAACAATTGAGCTCCTATAATTCACCCCTCCACTTT.

This chain uses TRBV5-1 with TRBJ2-3, with TRBD1 matching 12 bases. The CDR3 totals 18 residues. V lost 4 bases, J lost 1 base, and 10 bases stayed unmatched. Germline CDR1 is SGHRS and CDR2 is YFSETQ. The CDR3: CASSPGQGAMGGTDTQYF. CDR3 coding DNA: TGCGCCAGCAGCCCGGGACAGGGGGCGATGGGAGGCACAGATACGCAGTATTTT.

The chain employs TRBV12-5 and TRBJ1-5; 8 nucleotides align to TRBD1. There are 17 residues in the CDR3. V lost 5 bases to trimming and J lost 2 bases; unmatched junction nucleotides: 11. The germline gives CDR1 LGHNT, CDR2 FRNRAP. The CDR3 is CASGAEGSGGGNQPQHF. The CDR3 DNA sequence: TGTGCTAGTGGTGCCGAGGGGTCAGGGGGCGGCAATCAGCCCCAGCATTTT.

The chain uses TRBV2 and TRBJ2-4; D is possibly TRBD1 (6 bases). V was clipped by 5 bases and J by 6 bases, with 20 bases between them. Germline CDR1 reads SNHLY; CDR2 reads FYNNEI. This CDR3 is 16 amino acids long. DNA of the CDR3: TGTGCCAGCAGTTTTACCGGGACATTCGGGGTAAACATTCAGTACTTC. Protein: CASSFTGTFGVNIQYF.

V is TRBV30 and J is TRBJ1-1; possibly TRBD1 for D (5 bases). V lost 0 bases, J lost 4 bases, and 9 bases lay in between. The CDR3 is 13 residues long. CDR1 and CDR2 (germline): GTSNPN, SVGIG (reference sequence). In DNA form, the CDR3 reads TGTGCCTGGAGTGTACAGGCCGGCACTGAAGCTTTCTTT. It codes for CAWSVQAGTEAFF.

This rearrangement joins TRBV5-6 to TRBJ1-6, with 8 bases that match TRBD1. This CDR3 has 16 residues. Germline trimming cut 5 bases from V and 0 bases from J; bases unmatched to any gene: 4. From germline, CDR1 is SGHDT and CDR2 YYEEEE. The chain's CDR3 is CASSRDRSSYNSPLHF. DNA for the CDR3: TGTGCCAGCAGTCGGGACAGGAGCTCCTATAATTCACCCCTCCACTTT.

The chain recombines TRBV24-1 with TRBJ1-4; D not resolved. CDR1 and CDR2 from the germline V gene are KGHDR and SFDVKD. Deletions cut 2 bases from V and 5 bases from J, with 8 bases between. The CDR3 contains 14 residues. The CDR3 region has the DNA TGTGCCACCAGTGATTCACAGTCGAATGAAAAACTGTTTTTT. It translates to CATSDSQSNEKLFF.

There are a few counts of this clone. The chain employs TRBV5-4 and TRBJ2-2; TRBD1 matches at 11 bases. The CDR3 runs to 16 residues. V shed 5 bases, J shed 4 bases, and the junction held 7 bases outside the gene matches. Germline V lookup: CDR1 SGHNT, CDR2 YYREEE (reference sequence). CDR3 sequence reads: CASSKGQGGFTGELFF. In DNA form, the CDR3 reads TGTGCCAGCAGTAAGGGACAGGGGGGGTTCACCGGGGAGCTGTTTTTT.

This clone was detected once. V and J are TRBV6-5 and TRBJ2-7, with 8 positions matching TRBD1. The length of the CDR3 is 12 residues. Germline V CDR1 and CDR2: MNHEY, SVGAGI. V lost 6 bases and J lost 6; bases outside the gene matches: 4. The DNA of the CDR3 is TGTGCCAGCAGACGTGGACAGGGCGAGCAGTACGTC. Its protein is CASRRGQGEQYV.

The V gene is TRBV2, the J gene TRBJ1-1; 7 bases map to TRBD1. The CDR3 length is 13 residues. CDR1 and CDR2 from the germline V gene are SNHLY and FYNNEI. Losses at the gene ends were 5 bases for V and 5 bases for J; bases not matched to a gene: 5. CDR3 residues: CASSPTGQTEAFF. In nucleotides, the CDR3 is TGTGCCAGCAGTCCGACGGGACAGACTGAAGCTTTCTTT.

The chain couples TRBV25-1 to TRBJ1-6; D is ambiguous. Germline-derived CDR1 and CDR2 are MGHDK and SYGVNS. CDR3 size: 15 residues. With 1 base removed from V and 10 bases from J, the gap between germline ends came to 14 bases. In nucleotides, the CDR3 is TGTGCCAGCAGTGAATCCGGGTTACTAGGGTCACCCCTCCACTTT. It yields the protein CASSESGLLGSPLHF. The full variable domain, with the rest looked up from reference TRBV25-1 and TRBJ1-6, is EADIYQTPRYLVIGTGKKITLECSQTMGHDKMYWYQQDPGMELHLIHYSYGVNSTEKGDLSSESTVSRIRTEHFPLTLESARPSHTSQYLCASSESGLLGSPLHFGNGTRLTVT.

Remarks on this clone: This sample also contains other DNA sequences that code for the same CDR3. The rearrangement joins TRBV5-1 to TRBJ1-2; no firm D call. Looked up from germline, CDR1 is SGHRS and CDR2 is YFSETQ. The germline V and J ends were trimmed by 2 bases and 0 bases, with 8 bases remaining between them. The length of the CDR3 is 14 residues. The CDR3 DNA reads as TGCGCCAGCAGCTTAGGCGGTACTAACTATGGCTACACCTTC. Its protein is CASSLGGTNYGYTF.

J is TRBJ2-5 and V is TRBV25-1; D possibly corresponds to TRBD2 (6 bases). V was clipped by 3 bases and J by 2 bases, with 16 bases between them. Germline CDR1 MGHDK, CDR2 SYGVNS. The CDR3 loop spans 16 amino acids. CDR3 region: CASSEGRRGWQETQYF. The CDR3 DNA is TGTGCCAGCAGTGAGGGCCGGAGGGGTTGGCAAGAGACCCAGTACTTC.

The chain links TRBV27 to TRBJ2-1; D remains unclear. The germline V gene encodes CDR1 MNHEY and CDR2 SMNVEV (reference sequence). The V end lost 3 bases, the J end lost 0 bases, and 9 bases lay between the germline ends. The CDR3 is made up of 15 amino acids. CDR3 bases: TGTGCCAGCAGTTTGGGCAGCCTCTCCTACAATGAGCAGTTCTTC. Amino acids: CASSLGSLSYNEQFF.

This chain connects TRBV18 to TRBJ1-1, with D possibly TRBD1 on 6 matching bases. This CDR3 has 15 residues. V dropped 3 bases and J dropped 0 bases, with 11 bases sitting between them. CDR1 and CDR2 (germline): KGHSH, LQKENI. The CDR3 loop reads CASSPTRQVNTEAFF. DNA for the CDR3: TGTGCCAGCTCACCCACCCGACAGGTGAACACTGAAGCTTTCTTT.

The chain joins TRBV3-1 (or the pseudogene TRBV3-2) to TRBJ2-4; 14 bases fit TRBD2. This CDR3 comprises 17 residues. V dropped 3 bases and J dropped 3; count of bases not matched to a gene: 4. Germline CDR1 LGHDT, CDR2 YNNKEL (reference sequence). The CDR3 coding sequence is TGTGCCAGCAGCCAGACTAGCGGGGGGGCGGACAAAAACATTCAGTACTTC. It yields the protein CASSQTSGGADKNIQYF.

This clone has a handful of counts. The V call is TRBV27, the J call TRBJ1-4; D is undetermined. Germline V gene lookup returns CDR1 MNHEY and CDR2 SMNVEV (reference sequence). This CDR3 is 13 amino acids long. Trimming shortened V by 3 bases and J by 7 bases, and 9 bases separated the two germline ends. CDR3 protein: CASSFLGSEKLFF. The CDR3 DNA reads TGTGCCAGCAGTTTCCTGGGGAGTGAAAAACTGTTTTTT.

This sequence joins TRBV10-2 and TRBJ2-1; maybe TRBD1 (5 bases). The germline CDR1 and CDR2 sequences are WSHSY and SAAADI. The CDR3 is 13 residues long. CDR3: CATLGLLGNEQFF. DNA for the CDR3: TGCGCTACACTGGGGCTGTTGGGGAATGAGCAGTTCTTC.

This sequence joins TRBV9 and TRBJ1-4; perhaps TRBD1 as D (5 bases). CDR3 size: 16 residues. Trimming pared 2 bases from V and 6 bases from J, leaving 17 bases between. The germline CDR1 and CDR2 sequences are SGDLS and YYNGEE. CDR3 sequence (DNA): TGTGCCAGCAGCGTGGGCCAGCTTTGGGGGGATGAAAAACTGTTTTTT. Translated, it gives CASSVGQLWGDEKLFF.

This chain uses TRBV3-1 (or the pseudogene TRBV3-2) with TRBJ2-3; D call uncertain. CDR3 length equals 12 residues. Between the trimmed V and J ends, which lost 4 bases and 9 bases, there was a span of 11 bases. The germline V gene encodes CDR1 LGHDT and CDR2 YNNKEL (reference sequence). CDR3 DNA sequence: TGTGCCAGCAGCCTTACTTATTCCACGCAGTATTTT. Translated: CASSLTYSTQYF.

V usage is TRBV5-1 and J usage is TRBJ2-5; TRBD1 is a possible D gene (7 bases). Germline assignment: CDR1 SGHRS and CDR2 YFSETQ. Trimming removed 4 bases at V and 5 bases at J, with 24 bases between. The CDR3 totals 17 residues. The CDR3 DNA sequence: TGCGCCAGCAGCACAGGACAGGTCGGGGTAGGAGGGGAGACCCAGTACTTC. Its protein product is CASSTGQVGVGGETQYF.

V and J are TRBV2 and TRBJ1-1; D not resolved. Germline CDR1 SNHLY, CDR2 FYNNEI. Trimming stripped 10 bases from V and 2 bases from J, with 14 bases between. This CDR3 is built from 13 residues. CDR3 in amino acids: CATASYLNTEAFF. CDR3 nucleotide sequence: TGTGCCACCGCGTCATACTTAAACACTGAAGCTTTCTTT.

There are a few counts of this clone. The same CDR3 arises from other DNA sequences in this sample as well. J is TRBJ1-1 and V is TRBV29-1; the D gene is possibly TRBD1 (5 bases). The germline V and J ends were trimmed by 3 bases and 0 bases, with 8 bases remaining between them. The CDR3 has 13 residues. Germline CDR1 SQVTM, CDR2 ANQGSEA. This CDR3 reads CSVEQGLNTEAFF. In DNA form, the CDR3 reads TGCAGCGTTGAGCAGGGCCTGAACACTGAAGCTTTCTTT.

The chain has TRBV27 and TRBJ1-5, with 9 bases identical to TRBD1. The germline gives CDR1 MNHEY, CDR2 SMNVEV (reference sequence). J was trimmed by 10 bases and V by 5 bases; bases with no gene match: 9. This CDR3 spans 14 amino acids. The CDR3 region has the DNA TGTGCCAGCAGTCCACCGGGACAGGGTCGTCCCCAGCATTTT. This codes for CASSPPGQGRPQHF.

The rearrangement links TRBV5-1 to TRBJ2-3; TRBD2 matches at 13 bases. Germline CDR1 is SGHRS and CDR2 is YFSETQ. The J segment lost 2 bases and the V segment lost 4 bases, leaving 10 bases of the junction unmatched. This CDR3 has 18 amino acids. The CDR3 nucleotides read TGCGCCAGCAGCACCGGACTAGCGGGGGTTTCCGTCACAGATACGCAGTATTTT. Its translation: CASSTGLAGVSVTDTQYF.